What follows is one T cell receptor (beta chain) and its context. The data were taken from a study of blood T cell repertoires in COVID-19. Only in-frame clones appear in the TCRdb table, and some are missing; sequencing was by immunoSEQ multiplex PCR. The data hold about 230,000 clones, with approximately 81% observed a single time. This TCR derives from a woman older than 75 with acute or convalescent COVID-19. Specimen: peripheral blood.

The DNA for the CDR3 is TGTGCCAGCAGCAAAGGGACAGCGGAATCGGAGCAGTACTTC. Translating gives CASSKGTAESEQYF. The V and J genes are TRBV11-3 and TRBJ2-7; 7 nucleotides match TRBD1. The CDR3 length is 14 residues. V lost 5 bases to trimming and J lost 7 bases; unmatched junction nucleotides: 11. Germline-derived CDR1 and CDR2 are SGHNT and YENEEA.